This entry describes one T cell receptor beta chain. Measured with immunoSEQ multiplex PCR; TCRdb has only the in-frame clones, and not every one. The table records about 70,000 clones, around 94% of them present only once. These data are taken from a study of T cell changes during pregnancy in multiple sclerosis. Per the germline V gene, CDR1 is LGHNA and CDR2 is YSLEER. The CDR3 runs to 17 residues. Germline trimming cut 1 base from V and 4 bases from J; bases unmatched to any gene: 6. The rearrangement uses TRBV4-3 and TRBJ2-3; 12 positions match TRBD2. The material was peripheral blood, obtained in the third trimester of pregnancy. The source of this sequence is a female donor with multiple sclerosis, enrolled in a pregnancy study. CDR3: CASSQAPTSGGADTQYF. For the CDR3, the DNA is TGCGCCAGCAGCCAAGCCCCGACTAGCGGGGGTGCAGATACGCAGTATTTT.